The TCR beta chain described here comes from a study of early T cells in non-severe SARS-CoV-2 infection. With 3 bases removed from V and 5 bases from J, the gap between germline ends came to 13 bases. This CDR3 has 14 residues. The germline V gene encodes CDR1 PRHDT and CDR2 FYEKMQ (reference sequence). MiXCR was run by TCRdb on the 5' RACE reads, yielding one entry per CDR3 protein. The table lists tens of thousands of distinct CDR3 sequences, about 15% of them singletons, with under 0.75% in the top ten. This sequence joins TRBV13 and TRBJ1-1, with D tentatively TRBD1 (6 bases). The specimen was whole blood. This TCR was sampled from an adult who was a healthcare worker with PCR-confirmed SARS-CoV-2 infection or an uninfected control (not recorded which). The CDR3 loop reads CASSLGRGWTEAFF. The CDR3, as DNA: TGTGCCAGCAGCTTGGGCAGGGGTTGGACTGAAGCTTTCTTT.